A selection of T cell receptor beta chains follows, all from one sample in a study of T cell responses to AZD1222 COVID-19 vaccine. Libraries were prepared by immunoSEQ multiplex PCR; TCRdb keeps only in-frame clonotypes and omits some of them. The repertoire has over 95,000 clones, 88% of them found once; the top ten carry 16%. The sample here was peripheral blood, taken 28 days after the second AZD1222 dose. These TCRs come from an adult who received the AZD1222 COVID-19 vaccine. The CDR3 runs from the conserved cysteine through the conserved F or W. A D gene is named only where the DNA matches it firmly. Clone sizes are given selectively: once, few, many, or a class where the clone is expanded.

clone_size j_call v_call d_call cdr3_nt cdr3_aa
- TRBJ2-4 TRBV5-6 TRBD2 TGTGCCAGCAGCTTGATGTCGCAGGGAGGGTCCAAAAACATTCAGTACTTC CASSLMSQGGSKNIQYF
- TRBJ1-5 TRBV2 - TGTGCCAGCAGTGAATTTCCCGACGGTCACTGGTCACTTAGCAATCAGCCCCAGCATTTT CASSEFPDGHWSLSNQPQHF
once TRBJ2-3 TRBV3-1/TRBV3-2 - TGTGCCAGCAGCCATGAACGGGGCTTCCGCACAGATACGCAGTATTTT CASSHERGFRTDTQYF
- TRBJ2-3 TRBV3-1/TRBV3-2 - TGTGCCAGCAGCCAGTGGACTGGGGGAGATACGCAGTATTTT CASSQWTGGDTQYF
- TRBJ2-5 TRBV14 - TGTGCCAGCAGCCAAGAAGGGACCCAGTACTTC CASSQEGTQYF
- TRBJ1-6 TRBV6-6 - TGTGCCAGCAGTTACTCGGGTTCACCCCTCCACTTT CASSYSGSPLHF
- TRBJ1-1 TRBV5-1 TRBD1 TGCGCCAGCAGCTTCTCCAACAGGGGGTCCACTGAAGCTTTCTTT CASSFSNRGSTEAFF
- TRBJ2-1 TRBV19 TRBD1 TGTGCCAGTAGTATAGGTCCGGGACAGGGTTCCTACAATGAGCAGTTCTTC CASSIGPGQGSYNEQFF
- TRBJ2-3 TRBV27 TRBD1 TGTGCCAGCAGGTTACAGGGGTCCACAGATACGCAGTATTTT CASRLQGSTDTQYF
- TRBJ2-2 TRBV10-1 TRBD2 TGCGCCAGCAGAACTTCTAGCGGGGCCGGGGAGCTGTTTTTT CASRTSSGAGELFF
- TRBJ2-7 TRBV29-1 - TGCAGCGTTTCTATAGGCCTCCCTCCCCGGGACGAGCAGTACTTC CSVSIGLPPRDEQYF
- TRBJ2-7 TRBV30 TRBD2 TGTGCCTGGAGTGCCTTTAGCGGGAGGCCCTCCTACGAGCAGTACTTC CAWSAFSGRPSYEQYF
- TRBJ2-1 TRBV5-4 TRBD1 TGTGCCAGCAGCTTGGGTCAGGGGGTAGTATACAATGAGCAGTTCTTC CASSLGQGVVYNEQFF